This T cell receptor (beta chain) came from a study of CD8 T cells in ankylosing spondylitis. General study results and limits: Previously reported in reactive arthritis synovial fluid and blood were some of the motif variants. Disease-linked clones, CD8+, were relatively rare in peripheral blood.

Notes on this clonotype: Antigen specificity is unknown.

It was by quantitative 5'-RACE with molecular barcodes that TCR beta libraries were made. TCRdb recomputed calls from the 5' RACE reads with MiXCR, one row per CDR3 protein. The sample lists a few hundred thousand distinct CDR3 sequences; 10% to 13% were seen once. The V gene's germline CDR1 is KGHSH and CDR2 LQKENI. V shed 3 bases and J shed 4 bases, with 18 bases lying between them. The CDR3 runs 16 residues. The TCR was taken from a male donor with ankylosing spondylitis or in good health (not recorded which). Material for sequencing was blood, either unsorted or a sorted T cell fraction (not recorded which). V gene TRBV18 combines with J gene TRBJ2-5; D is possibly TRBD1 (6 bases). CDR3 amino acids: CASSPQPPGVGETQYF. DNA of the CDR3: TGTGCCAGCTCACCCCAACCTCCAGGGGTAGGAGAGACCCAGTACTTC.